This TCR beta chain came from a study of metastatic and nonmetastatic thyroid tumors. Study overall: Patients with malignant and benign thyroid disease provided blood and tumor or nodule tissue, whose repertoires were compared.

This clone is deemed medium-sized. Its antigen is unidentified. Germline CDR1 reads MNHEY; CDR2 reads SMNVEV (reference sequence). The CDR3 covers 15 residues. V gave up 8 bases and J gave up 1 base; unmatched junction bases: 8. Prior to thyroid surgery, none of the patients had received any treatment. Original methodology: CDR3 was compared across clinicopathological groups, and the resulting differences were used to build a distant-metastasis classifier for papillary thyroid cancer. Through MiXCR, TCRdb re-clonotyped the PCR reads. The V and J calls come from TCRdb's annotation, not from the publication. The sample yields 60,000 or so clones, almost 30% seen once. Study results and limitations: The reported finding was significantly higher TCR beta diversity in malignant thyroid tumors relative to benign nodules, in blood and tumor.

J is TRBJ2-5 and V is TRBV27, with 9 bases that match TRBD2. The clonotype originates from a female donor with papillary thyroid cancer or a benign thyroid nodule (not recorded which). Some clones in this sample may be carry-over from other donors' samples. The sequencing sample was made of blood. CDR3 loop: CASSRAGGIQETQYF. The CDR3 region has the DNA TGTGCCAGCTCGAGGGCGGGAGGGATCCAAGAGACCCAGTACTTC.